The 28 T cell receptor beta chains reported below all come from one sample, sequenced in a study of CD8+ T cells in alopecia areata. The authors extracted RNA and reverse transcribed it into cDNA as the sequencing template. Clones were sequenced by immunoSEQ multiplex PCR, and TCRdb holds only the in-frame ones, with some missing. Here the sample spans over 150,000 clones, roughly 60% being singletons. This specimen consisted of CD4+ T cells sorted from blood, obtained at week 0. Receptor source: a human donor with alopecia areata.

The rearrangement links TRBV19 to TRBJ2-6; D is unclear. The CDR3 contains 15 residues. V shed 7 bases and J shed 0 bases, with 10 bases lying between them. The V gene's germline CDR1 is LNHDA and CDR2 SQIVND (reference sequence). The CDR3 bases are TGTGCCAGTATTCGTGGAGACTCTGGGGCCAACGTCCTGACTTTC. As protein: CASIRGDSGANVLTF.

This clone was recorded many times. The J gene is TRBJ2-3, the V gene TRBV7-2; 8 positions agree with TRBD2. The CDR3 runs 16 residues. V was pared by 2 bases and J by 1 base, with 5 bases of the junction left unmatched. The germline V gene encodes CDR1 SGHTA and CDR2 FQGNSA. The CDR3, as DNA: TGTGCCAGCAGCTTACTAGCGGGTGCTGGCACAGATACGCAGTATTTT. Translating it yields CASSLLAGAGTDTQYF. Combining the CDR3 with reference TRBV7-2 and TRBJ2-3 gives the whole variable domain GAGVSQSPSNKVTEKGKDVELRCDPISGHTALYWYRQSLGQGLEFLIYFQGNSAPDKSGLPSDRFSAERTGGSVSTLTIQRTQQEDSAVYLCASSLLAGAGTDTQYFGPGTRLTVL.

V and J are TRBV2 and TRBJ1-6; 8 bases match TRBD1. This CDR3 contains 14 residues. V shed 4 bases, J shed 4 bases, and the junction held 0 bases outside the gene matches. The germline V gene encodes CDR1 SNHLY and CDR2 FYNNEI. In nucleotides, the CDR3 is TGTGCCAGCAGTGGGACAGGGTATAATTCACCCCTCCACTTT. The encoded protein is CASSGTGYNSPLHF.

This clone was detected only a few times. This sequence joins TRBV29-1 and TRBJ2-2; D uncertain. The V end lost 3 bases, the J end lost 1 base, and 6 bases lay between the germline ends. Germline CDR1 and CDR2: SQVTM and ANQGSEA. There are 13 residues in the CDR3. The CDR3 sequence: CSVDSGNTGELFF. In DNA form, the CDR3 reads TGCAGCGTTGATTCTGGGAACACCGGGGAGCTGTTTTTT.

The chain couples TRBV29-1 to TRBJ1-1; D is unresolved. Trimming removed 7 bases from V and 1 base from J, with 7 bases in between. The germline CDR1 and CDR2 sequences are SQVTM and ANQGSEA. The CDR3 contains 11 residues. The chain's CDR3 is CSGGENTEAFF. As DNA, the CDR3 is TGCAGCGGAGGAGAGAACACTGAAGCTTTCTTT.

V gene TRBV13 combines with J gene TRBJ2-2, with D uncertain. The V end was cut by 1 base, the J end by 6 bases, with 0 bases between. Germline V lookup: CDR1 PRHDT, CDR2 FYEKMQ (reference sequence). The CDR3 consists of 11 residues. CDR3 amino acids: CASSLAGELFF. For the CDR3, the DNA is TGTGCCAGCAGCTTAGCCGGGGAGCTGTTTTTT.

About this clone itself: A junction end diverges from the germline sequence, so it may reflect a read error. The CDR3 bases are TGCGCCAGCAGCGAAGACAGGGGTACTGAAGCTTTCTTT. This encodes CASSEDRGTEAFF. The chain links TRBV4-3 to TRBJ1-1; 8 positions match TRBD1. This CDR3 spans 13 amino acids. CDR1 and CDR2 (germline): LGHNA, YSLEER.

The V call is TRBV10-1, the J call TRBJ1-1; a weak D match, TRBD1 (5 bases). Trimming stripped 4 bases from V and 0 bases from J, with 6 bases between. The CDR3 covers 13 residues. Per germline, CDR1 WNHNN and CDR2 SYGVQD (reference sequence). CDR3 nucleotides: TGCGCCAGCAGTGGACAGATGAACACTGAAGCTTTCTTT. Translation gives CASSGQMNTEAFF.

V usage is TRBV7-2 and J usage is TRBJ1-1; TRBD1 matches 8 bases. The CDR3 totals 16 residues. After removal of 6 bases from V and 3 bases from J, the junction contained 12 bases not matched to a gene. Germline V gene lookup returns CDR1 SGHTA and CDR2 FQGNSA. In DNA form, the CDR3 reads TGTGCCAGCAGTCTTATAAGGGTCAGGGGGCACACTGAAGCTTTCTTT. Encoded protein: CASSLIRVRGHTEAFF.

In its sample, this clone was seen a few times. This sequence joins TRBV10-3 and TRBJ1-6, with a possible D match to TRBD1 (5 bases). The germline V and J ends were trimmed by 6 bases and 7 bases, with 13 bases remaining between them. The CDR3 spans 14 residues. Per germline, CDR1 ENHRY and CDR2 SYGVKD. CDR3 loop: CAISTGTLNSPLHF. The CDR3 DNA reads as TGTGCCATCAGCACCGGGACCCTGAATTCACCCCTCCACTTT.

The rearrangement uses TRBV5-1 and TRBJ2-3; a weak D match, TRBD2 (6 bases). The germline gives CDR1 SGHRS, CDR2 YFSETQ. This CDR3 contains 14 residues. V was clipped by 3 bases and J by 6 bases, with 14 bases between them. The CDR3 region is CASSSGTGVDTQYF. CDR3 nucleotides: TGCGCCAGCAGCTCCGGGACTGGGGTGGATACGCAGTATTTT.

The rearrangement links TRBV29-1 to TRBJ1-1; tentatively, D is TRBD1 (5 bases). The CDR3 runs to 14 residues. V was clipped by 7 bases and J by 2 bases, with 17 bases between them. The germline CDR1 and CDR2 sequences are SQVTM and ANQGSEA. In nucleotides, the CDR3 is TGCAGCGGGGGTGATAGGGGTCTTAACACTGAAGCTTTCTTT. Residues: CSGGDRGLNTEAFF.

The V call is TRBV30, the J call TRBJ2-1; D ambiguous. Per germline, CDR1 GTSNPN and CDR2 SVGIG (reference sequence). The CDR3 is 15 residues long. Between the trimmed V and J ends, which lost 4 bases and 0 bases, there was a span of 13 bases. The CDR3 DNA is TGTGCCTGGACCCCAGGTGATAGCTCCTACAATGAGCAGTTCTTC. Translation: CAWTPGDSSYNEQFF.

The chain links TRBV29-1 to TRBJ1-1; D might be TRBD1 (6 bases). This CDR3 has 13 residues. CDR1 is SQVTM and CDR2 is ANQGSEA in the germline V gene. Trimming stripped 4 bases from V and 1 base from J, with 10 bases between. CDR3 DNA sequence: TGCAGCGTTGTTCGCAGGGGGAACACTGAAGCTTTCTTT. Its protein product is CSVVRRGNTEAFF.

This sequence joins TRBV30 and TRBJ1-2; possible D gene TRBD1, 5 bases. Germline CDR1 reads GTSNPN; CDR2 reads SVGIG (reference sequence). Trimming took 3 bases from V and 4 from J, leaving 12 bases between them. CDR3 size: 13 residues. The CDR3: CAWRQTGTYGYTF. CDR3 bases: TGTGCCTGGAGACAAACGGGGACCTATGGCTACACCTTC. The full variable domain, with the rest looked up from reference TRBV30 and TRBJ1-2, is SQTIHQWPATLVQPVGSPLSLECTVEGTSNPNLYWYRQAAGRGLQLLFYSVGIGQISSEVPQNLSASRPQDRQFILSSKKLLLSDSGFYLCAWRQTGTYGYTFGSGTRLTVV.

Concerning this clone itself: Other DNA sequences in the same sample also yield this CDR3. The genes are TRBV5-6 and TRBJ2-2; D is perhaps TRBD2 (6 bases). The V end was cut by 0 bases, the J end by 7 bases, with 16 bases between. The CDR3 loop spans 16 amino acids. Germline V CDR1 and CDR2: SGHDT, YYEEEE. The chain's CDR3 is CASSLAGGGGRGELFF. CDR3 in DNA: TGTGCCAGCAGCTTGGCCGGGGGTGGCGGTCGCGGGGAGCTGTTTTTT. The full variable domain, with the rest looked up from reference TRBV5-6 and TRBJ2-2, is DAGVTQSPTHLIKTRGQQVTLRCSPKSGHDTVSWYQQALGQGPQFIFQYYEEEERQRGNFPDRFSGHQFPNYSSELNVNALLLGDSALYLCASSLAGGGGRGELFFGEGSRLTVL.

This clone came up a few times. The DNA of the CDR3 is TGCAGCGCCCGAAGGGTTGACAATGAGCAGTTCTTC. It codes for CSARRVDNEQFF. The rearrangement joins TRBV29-1 to TRBJ2-1, with D hard to call. V dropped 7 bases and J dropped 5 bases, with 12 bases sitting between them. Per the germline V gene, CDR1 is SQVTM and CDR2 is ANQGSEA. The CDR3 is 12 residues long.

Concerning this clone itself: The sample carries other DNA sequences with the same CDR3. The chain has TRBV29-1 and TRBJ1-1, with D possibly matching TRBD1 (5 bases). V was trimmed by 4 bases and J by 0 bases, leaving 9 bases between them. This CDR3 comprises 13 residues. Germline CDR1 is SQVTM and CDR2 is ANQGSEA. CDR3: CSVGGRMNTEAFF. The CDR3 region has the DNA TGCAGCGTTGGGGGCAGAATGAACACTGAAGCTTTCTTT.

This rearrangement joins TRBV5-6 to TRBJ1-1; no firm D call. V lost 1 base to trimming and J lost 4 bases, with 8 bases between them. The CDR3 totals 13 residues. Germline V gene sequence: CDR1 SGHDT, CDR2 YYEEEE. The CDR3 protein is CASSLPEGTEAFF. The CDR3 region has the DNA TGTGCCAGCAGCTTGCCGGAGGGCACTGAAGCTTTCTTT.

CDR3 sequence (DNA): TGCAGCGTCCAAAGGTTGGGGGGTCTCATTGAAGCTTTCTTT. This translates into CSVQRLGGLIEAFF. J is TRBJ1-1 and V is TRBV29-1; D is possibly TRBD1 (5 bases). This CDR3 spans 14 amino acids. Germline V gene lookup returns CDR1 SQVTM and CDR2 ANQGSEA. V was trimmed by 6 bases and J by 7 bases, leaving 21 bases between them. The whole variable domain, remainder taken from reference TRBV29-1 and TRBJ1-1, is SAVISQKPSRDICQRGTSLTIQCQVDSQVTMMFWYRQQPGQSLTLIATANQGSEATYESGFVIDKFPISRPNLTFSTLTVSNMSPEDSSIYLCSVQRLGGLIEAFFGQGTRLTVV.

The chain joins TRBV29-1 to TRBJ2-3; TRBD2 agrees at 11 bases. The CDR3 extends over 17 amino acids. Germline lookup yields CDR1 SQVTM and CDR2 ANQGSEA. The trim removed 7 bases at V and 2 bases at J, leaving 14 bases unmatched. CDR3 nucleotides: TGCAGCGCTGGTCGGGCGAGACTAGCGGGGAACACAGATACGCAGTATTTT. It codes for CSAGRARLAGNTDTQYF.

The rearrangement links TRBV5-6 to TRBJ2-7, with a weak D call TRBD1 (6 bases). Trimming shortened V by 0 bases and J by 1 base, and 14 bases separated the two germline ends. From germline, CDR1 is SGHDT and CDR2 YYEEEE. CDR3 length: 16 amino acids. DNA for the CDR3: TGTGCCAGCAGCTTGGCGGGCAGGGGTGTATCCTACGAGCAGTACTTC. Protein sequence: CASSLAGRGVSYEQYF.

The J gene is TRBJ1-6, the V gene TRBV4-3; the D is unclear. From germline, CDR1 is LGHNA and CDR2 YSLEER. V was clipped by 0 bases and J by 7 bases, with 10 bases between them. The CDR3 has 15 amino acids. CDR3 bases: TGCGCCAGCAGCCAAGAGGCCTTGATGAATTCACCCCTCCACTTT. It codes for CASSQEALMNSPLHF.

V usage is TRBV29-1 and J usage is TRBJ1-2; D remains ambiguous. CDR1 is SQVTM, CDR2 ANQGSEA, per germline. Trimming took 6 bases from V and 6 from J, leaving 8 bases between them. This CDR3 spans 10 amino acids. The CDR3: CSVGLDGYTF. The CDR3 DNA follows: TGCAGCGTAGGCCTGGATGGCTACACCTTC.

The J gene is TRBJ1-5, the V gene TRBV29-1; 7 bases are a match to TRBD1. The CDR3 runs to 14 residues. Germline CDR1 and CDR2: SQVTM and ANQGSEA. Germline trimming cut 6 bases from V and 2 bases from J; bases unmatched to any gene: 7. CDR3 sequence reads: CSVATGLGNQPQHF. CDR3 DNA: TGCAGCGTGGCGACAGGGTTAGGCAATCAGCCCCAGCATTTT. Filled out from reference TRBV29-1 and TRBJ1-5, the complete variable domain reads SAVISQKPSRDICQRGTSLTIQCQVDSQVTMMFWYRQQPGQSLTLIATANQGSEATYESGFVIDKFPISRPNLTFSTLTVSNMSPEDSSIYLCSVATGLGNQPQHFGDGTRLSIL.

This sequence joins TRBV7-2 and TRBJ1-5; 9 positions agree with TRBD1. The CDR3 loop spans 14 amino acids. In germline, CDR1 is SGHTA, CDR2 FQGNSA. After removal of 5 bases from V and 7 bases from J, the junction contained 6 bases not matched to a gene. The CDR3 DNA sequence: TGTGCCAGCAGCCCCCGACAGGGGGAACAGCCCCAGCATTTT. It yields the protein CASSPRQGEQPQHF. Full variable domain (outside the CDR3, taken from reference TRBV7-2 and TRBJ1-5): GAGVSQSPSNKVTEKGKDVELRCDPISGHTALYWYRQSLGQGLEFLIYFQGNSAPDKSGLPSDRFSAERTGGSVSTLTIQRTQQEDSAVYLCASSPRQGEQPQHFGDGTRLSIL.

The chain combines TRBV29-1 with TRBJ1-1; D remains unclear. Trimming shortened V by 7 bases and J by 3 bases, and 12 bases separated the two germline ends. This CDR3 is built from 12 residues. Looked up from germline, CDR1 is SQVTM and CDR2 is ANQGSEA. CDR3 DNA: TGCAGCGGCGGACGTGGGGACACTGAAGCTTTCTTT. As protein: CSGGRGDTEAFF.

V gene TRBV18 combines with J gene TRBJ2-3; perhaps TRBD1 as D (6 bases). The germline gives CDR1 KGHSH, CDR2 LQKENI. V lost 4 bases and J lost 0, with 11 bases in between. This CDR3 is 15 amino acids long. Here the CDR3 DNA reads TGTGCCAGCTCACGCCGGGACATAAGCACAGATACGCAGTATTTT. Translating it yields CASSRRDISTDTQYF.